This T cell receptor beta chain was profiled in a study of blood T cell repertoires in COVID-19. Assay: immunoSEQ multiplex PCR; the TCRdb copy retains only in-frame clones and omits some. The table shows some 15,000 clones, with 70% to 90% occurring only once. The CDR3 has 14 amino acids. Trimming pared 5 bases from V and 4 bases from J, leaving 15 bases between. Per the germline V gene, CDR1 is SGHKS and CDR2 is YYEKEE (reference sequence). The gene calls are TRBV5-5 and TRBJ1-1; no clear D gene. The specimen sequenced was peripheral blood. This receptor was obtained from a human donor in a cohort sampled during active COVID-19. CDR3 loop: CASRLARDGTEAFF. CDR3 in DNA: TGTGCCAGCAGGCTGGCGCGGGATGGCACTGAAGCTTTCTTT.